Included here is one TCR beta chain sequence, with context. Its antigen is still unknown. Researchers ran the PCR with 60 Vbeta and 13 Jbeta primers. Measured with immunoSEQ multiplex PCR; TCRdb has only the in-frame clones, and not every one. The sample consists of 190,000 or so clones, about 83% of them appearing once. With 3 bases removed from V and 6 bases from J, the gap between germline ends came to 13 bases. The CDR3 totals 13 residues. Germline CDR1 SGDLS, CDR2 YYNGEE. The data originate from a study of cytomegalovirus exposure and HLA in healthy donors. Findings and limits, study-wide: V- and J-gene trimming in TCR beta was tied to a missense DCLRE1C variant by an analysis performed later. Previously analyzed data showed that most TCR beta V segments were productive at a frequency of about 87% or about 30%. With DRB1 most and HLA-C fewest, TCR association rates differed between HLA loci in a later analysis. The study carried out a later analysis of TCR beta sequences. It associated roughly 17,000 of them with specific HLA alleles at a false discovery rate of 0.05.

What was sequenced was PBMCs. The chain uses TRBV9 and TRBJ2-7, with a tentative D call TRBD1 (6 bases). This TCR derives from a woman aged 45-60 years in good health and CMV-seropositive. The CDR3 region is CASSDSTGIEQYF. CDR3 nucleotides: TGTGCCAGCAGCGACTCGACAGGTATCGAGCAGTACTTC.